This T cell receptor beta chain stems from a study of cytomegalovirus exposure and HLA in healthy donors. Study-level points and caveats: The study listed approximately 160 cytomegalovirus-associated TCR beta chains. According to a later analysis, TCR clusters from the first cohort tended to co-occur in the roughly 130 validation repertoires. Some public TCRs appeared in many individuals, while most sequences were rare.

V was trimmed by 2 bases and J by 0 bases, leaving 10 bases between them. In germline, CDR1 is GTSNPN, CDR2 SVGIG (reference sequence). The CDR3 covers 15 residues. Regarding this clone: What it binds is unknown.

Repertoires were generated with immunoSEQ multiplex PCR, while TCRdb's copy carries only in-frame clones and drops some. The top ten clones hold 4.5% to 6% of a sample with around 120,000 clones, around 86% of them seen once. Sequences were obtained from PBMCs. The chain carries TRBV30 and TRBJ2-2, with D tentatively TRBD2 (6 bases). The TCR sequence derives from a man aged 18 to 29 in good health and CMV-seronegative. CDR3 nucleotides: TGTGCCTGGAGTAGGGGAGGAGCGAACACCGGGGAGCTGTTTTTT. Amino acid sequence: CAWSRGGANTGELFF. The full variable domain, in which reference TRBV30 and TRBJ2-2 provide the parts outside the CDR3, is SQTIHQWPATLVQPVGSPLSLECTVEGTSNPNLYWYRQAAGRGLQLLFYSVGIGQISSEVPQNLSASRPQDRQFILSSKKLLLSDSGFYLCAWSRGGANTGELFFGEGSRLTVL.